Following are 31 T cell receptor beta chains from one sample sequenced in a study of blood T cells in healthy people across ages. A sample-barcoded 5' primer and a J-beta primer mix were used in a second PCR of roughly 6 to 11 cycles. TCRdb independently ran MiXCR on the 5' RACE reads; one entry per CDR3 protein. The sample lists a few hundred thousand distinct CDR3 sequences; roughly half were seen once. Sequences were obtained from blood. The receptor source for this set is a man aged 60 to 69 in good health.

The CDR3 DNA reads TGCAGTGCCCCAGGGGGGGCGAGCTCCTACAATGAGCAGTTCTTC. It specifies CSAPGGASSYNEQFF. The chain couples TRBV20-1 to TRBJ2-1, with D tentatively TRBD1 or TRBD2 (7 bases each). This CDR3 has 15 residues. V was cut by 6 bases and J by 0 bases, with 15 bases left in between. In germline, CDR1 is DFQATT, CDR2 SNEGSKA (reference sequence).

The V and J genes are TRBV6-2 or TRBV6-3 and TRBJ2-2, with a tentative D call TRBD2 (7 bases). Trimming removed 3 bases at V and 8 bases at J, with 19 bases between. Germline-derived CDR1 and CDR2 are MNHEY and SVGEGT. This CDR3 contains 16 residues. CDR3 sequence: CASSYGGAKARGELFF. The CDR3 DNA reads TGTGCCAGCAGTTATGGGGGGGCCAAGGCTCGGGGGGAGCTGTTTTTT.

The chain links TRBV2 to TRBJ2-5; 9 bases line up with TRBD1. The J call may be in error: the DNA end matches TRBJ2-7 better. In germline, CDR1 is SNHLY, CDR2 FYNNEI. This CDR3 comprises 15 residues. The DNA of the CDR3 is TGTGCCAGCAGCCGCCCGGACAGGGGATCTTACGAGCAGTACTTC. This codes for CASSRPDRGSYEQYF.

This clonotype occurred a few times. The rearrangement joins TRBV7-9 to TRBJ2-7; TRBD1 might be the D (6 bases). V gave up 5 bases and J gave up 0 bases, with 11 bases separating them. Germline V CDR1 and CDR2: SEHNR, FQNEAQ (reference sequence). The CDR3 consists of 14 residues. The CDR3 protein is CASSRRTVSYEQYF. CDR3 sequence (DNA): TGTGCCAGCAGCCGACGGACAGTCTCCTACGAGCAGTACTTC.

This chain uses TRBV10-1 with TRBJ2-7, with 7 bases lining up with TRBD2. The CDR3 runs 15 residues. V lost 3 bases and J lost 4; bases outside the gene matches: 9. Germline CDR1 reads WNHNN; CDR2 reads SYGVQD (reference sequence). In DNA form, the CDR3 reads TGCGCCAGCAGTGAAATGGCCGCTAGCGGTTACGAGCAGTACTTC. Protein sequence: CASSEMAASGYEQYF.

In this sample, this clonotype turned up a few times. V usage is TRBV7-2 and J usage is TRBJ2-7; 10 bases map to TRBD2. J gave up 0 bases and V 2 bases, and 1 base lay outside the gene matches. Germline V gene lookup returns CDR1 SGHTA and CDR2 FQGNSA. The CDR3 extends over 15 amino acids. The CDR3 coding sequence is TGTGCCAGCAGCTTAACTAGCGGGACCTCCTACGAGCAGTACTTC. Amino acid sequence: CASSLTSGTSYEQYF.

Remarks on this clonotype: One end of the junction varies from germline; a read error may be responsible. In DNA form, the CDR3 reads TGTGCCAGCAGCCTCCAAAATGGGCAGTTCTTC. Its protein is CASSLQNGQFF. The chain uses TRBV7-6 and TRBJ2-1; the D is unclear. CDR1 SGHVS and CDR2 FNYEAQ come from the germline V gene. This CDR3 has 11 amino acids.

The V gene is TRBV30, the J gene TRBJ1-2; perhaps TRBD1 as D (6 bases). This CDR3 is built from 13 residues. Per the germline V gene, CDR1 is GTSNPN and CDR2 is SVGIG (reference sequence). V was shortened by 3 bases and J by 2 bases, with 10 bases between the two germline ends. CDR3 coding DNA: TGTGCCTGGAGCAGGGGCCCAAACTATGGCTACACCTTC. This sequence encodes CAWSRGPNYGYTF.

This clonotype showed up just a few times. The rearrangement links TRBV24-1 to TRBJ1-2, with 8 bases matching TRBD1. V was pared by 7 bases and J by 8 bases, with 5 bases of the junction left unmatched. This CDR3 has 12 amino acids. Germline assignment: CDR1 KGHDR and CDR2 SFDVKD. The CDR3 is CATSPGGIGYTF. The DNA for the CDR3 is TGTGCCACCAGCCCAGGGGGCATAGGCTACACCTTC.

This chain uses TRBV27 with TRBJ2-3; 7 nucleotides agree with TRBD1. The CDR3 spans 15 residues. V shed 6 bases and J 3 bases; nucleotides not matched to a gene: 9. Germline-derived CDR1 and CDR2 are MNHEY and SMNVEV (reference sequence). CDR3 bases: TGTGCCAGCAGATTAACAGGGGCTGGAACAGATACGCAGTATTTT. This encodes CASRLTGAGTDTQYF.

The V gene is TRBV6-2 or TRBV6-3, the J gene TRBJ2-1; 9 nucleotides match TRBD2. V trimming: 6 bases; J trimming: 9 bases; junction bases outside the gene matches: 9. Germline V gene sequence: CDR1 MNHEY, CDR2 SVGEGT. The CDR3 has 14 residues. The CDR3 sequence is CASRGTSRAAEQFF. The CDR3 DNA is TGTGCCAGCAGGGGGACTAGCAGGGCCGCTGAGCAGTTCTTC.

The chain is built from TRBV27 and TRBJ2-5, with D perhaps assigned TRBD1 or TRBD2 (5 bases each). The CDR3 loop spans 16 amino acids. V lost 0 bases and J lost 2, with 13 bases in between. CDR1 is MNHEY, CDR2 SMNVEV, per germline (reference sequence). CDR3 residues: CASSLSAGPGQETQYF. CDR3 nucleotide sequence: TGTGCCAGCAGTTTATCGGCAGGGCCGGGGCAAGAGACCCAGTACTTC.

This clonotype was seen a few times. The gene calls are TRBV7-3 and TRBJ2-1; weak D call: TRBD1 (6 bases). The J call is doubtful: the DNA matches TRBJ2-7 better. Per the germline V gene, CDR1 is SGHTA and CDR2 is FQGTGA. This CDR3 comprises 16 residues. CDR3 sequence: CASSPPGVPSYNEQYF. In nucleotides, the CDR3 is TGTGCCAGCAGCCCACCAGGGGTTCCCTCCTACAATGAGCAGTACTTC.

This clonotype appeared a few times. For the CDR3, the DNA is TGTGCCAGCAGTGTTGATCGGGTCGGCGGGGAGCTGTTTTTT. As protein: CASSVDRVGGELFF. This chain connects TRBV2 to TRBJ2-2; D unresolved. There are 14 residues in the CDR3. Between the trimmed V and J ends, which lost 4 bases and 7 bases, there was a span of 13 bases. The germline gives CDR1 SNHLY, CDR2 FYNNEI.

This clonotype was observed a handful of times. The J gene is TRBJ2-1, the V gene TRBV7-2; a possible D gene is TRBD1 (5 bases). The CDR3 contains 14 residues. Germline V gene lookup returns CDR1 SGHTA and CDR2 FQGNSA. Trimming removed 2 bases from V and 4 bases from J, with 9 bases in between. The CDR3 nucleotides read TGTGCCAGCAGCTTAAGGGGAACTTACAATGAGCAGTTCTTC. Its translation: CASSLRGTYNEQFF.

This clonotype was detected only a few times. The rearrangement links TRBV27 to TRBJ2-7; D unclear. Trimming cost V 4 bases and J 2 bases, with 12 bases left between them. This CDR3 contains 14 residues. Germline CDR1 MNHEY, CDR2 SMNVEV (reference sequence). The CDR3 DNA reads TGTGCCAGCAGTTCCCACGGCCTAGCCTACGAGCAGTACTTC. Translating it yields CASSSHGLAYEQYF.

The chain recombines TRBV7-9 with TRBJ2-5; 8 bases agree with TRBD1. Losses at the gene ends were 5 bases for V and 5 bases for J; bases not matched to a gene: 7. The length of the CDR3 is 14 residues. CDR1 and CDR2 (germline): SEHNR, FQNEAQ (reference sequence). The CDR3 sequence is CASSVTGAGETQYF. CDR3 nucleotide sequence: TGTGCCAGCAGCGTGACAGGGGCCGGGGAGACCCAGTACTTC.

The CDR3 bases are TGTGCCAGCAGTTACCAATTTGGATACGGTAGCACAGATACGCAGTATTTT. The encoded protein is CASSYQFGYGSTDTQYF. The chain links TRBV6-2 or TRBV6-3 to TRBJ2-3; D is uncertain. The germline V and J ends were trimmed by 2 bases and 0 bases, with 15 bases remaining between them. The CDR3 runs 17 residues. CDR1 is MNHEY, CDR2 SVGEGT, per germline.

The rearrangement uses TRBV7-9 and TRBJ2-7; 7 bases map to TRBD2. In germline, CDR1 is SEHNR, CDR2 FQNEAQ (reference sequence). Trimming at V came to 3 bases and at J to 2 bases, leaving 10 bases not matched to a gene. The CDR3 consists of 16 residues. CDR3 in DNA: TGTGCCAGCAGCTTTGAGTACGGCGGGAGCCCCTACGAGCAGTACTTC. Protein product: CASSFEYGGSPYEQYF.

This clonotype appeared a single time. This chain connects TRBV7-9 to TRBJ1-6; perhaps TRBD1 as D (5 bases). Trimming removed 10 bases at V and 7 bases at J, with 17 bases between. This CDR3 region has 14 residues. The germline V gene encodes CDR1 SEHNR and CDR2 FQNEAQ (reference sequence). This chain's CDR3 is CATQRGSGNSPLHF. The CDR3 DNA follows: TGTGCCACCCAAAGGGGTTCGGGGAATTCACCCCTCCACTTT.

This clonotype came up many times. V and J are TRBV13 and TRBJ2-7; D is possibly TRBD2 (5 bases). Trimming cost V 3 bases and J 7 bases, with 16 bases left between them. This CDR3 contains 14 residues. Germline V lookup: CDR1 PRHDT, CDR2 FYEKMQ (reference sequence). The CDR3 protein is CASSLYSSLGEQYF. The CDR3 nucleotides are TGTGCCAGCAGCTTGTATTCTAGCTTGGGGGAGCAGTACTTC.

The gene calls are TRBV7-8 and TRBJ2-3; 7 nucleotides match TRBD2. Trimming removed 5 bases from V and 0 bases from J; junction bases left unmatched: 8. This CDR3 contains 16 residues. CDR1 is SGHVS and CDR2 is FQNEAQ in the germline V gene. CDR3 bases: TGTGCCAGCAGCAGCCGGGGGGTCCTTAGCACAGATACGCAGTATTTT. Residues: CASSSRGVLSTDTQYF. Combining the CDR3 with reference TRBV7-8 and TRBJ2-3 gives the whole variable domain GAGVSQSPRYKVAKRGQDVALRCDPISGHVSLFWYQQALGQGPEFLTYFQNEAQLDKSGLPSDRFFAERPEGSVSTLKIQRTQQEDSAVYLCASSSRGVLSTDTQYFGPGTRLTVL.

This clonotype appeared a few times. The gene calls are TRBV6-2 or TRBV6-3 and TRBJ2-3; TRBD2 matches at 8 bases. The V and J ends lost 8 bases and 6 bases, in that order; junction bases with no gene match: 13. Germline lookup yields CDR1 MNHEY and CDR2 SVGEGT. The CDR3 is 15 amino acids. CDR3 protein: CASGDGQAGADTQYF. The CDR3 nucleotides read TGTGCCAGCGGGGATGGGCAAGCGGGAGCTGATACGCAGTATTTT.

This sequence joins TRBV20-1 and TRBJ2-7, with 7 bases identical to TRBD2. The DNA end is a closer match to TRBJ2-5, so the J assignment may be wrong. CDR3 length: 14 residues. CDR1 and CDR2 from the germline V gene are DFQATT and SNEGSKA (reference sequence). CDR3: CSALSGQSKETQYF. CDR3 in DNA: TGCAGTGCTCTTAGCGGGCAGAGCAAAGAGACCCAGTACTTC.

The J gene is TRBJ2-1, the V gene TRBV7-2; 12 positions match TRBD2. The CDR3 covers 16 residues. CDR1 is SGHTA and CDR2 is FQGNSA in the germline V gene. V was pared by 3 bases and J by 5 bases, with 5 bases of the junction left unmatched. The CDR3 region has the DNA TGTGCCAGCAGCTTTTTGTCTAGCGGGAGGGACAATGAGCAGTTCTTC. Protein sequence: CASSFLSSGRDNEQFF.

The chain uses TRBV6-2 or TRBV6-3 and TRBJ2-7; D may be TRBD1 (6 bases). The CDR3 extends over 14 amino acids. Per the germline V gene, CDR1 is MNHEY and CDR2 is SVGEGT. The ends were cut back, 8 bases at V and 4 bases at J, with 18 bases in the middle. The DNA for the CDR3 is TGTGCCAGCGGCGAACAGGGTTCAGGGTACGAGCAGTACTTC. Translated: CASGEQGSGYEQYF.

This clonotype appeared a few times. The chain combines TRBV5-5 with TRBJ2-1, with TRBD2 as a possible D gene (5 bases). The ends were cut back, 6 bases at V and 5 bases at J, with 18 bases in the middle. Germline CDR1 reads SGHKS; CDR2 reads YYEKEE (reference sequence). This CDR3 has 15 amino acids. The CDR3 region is CASTPRASTNNEQFF. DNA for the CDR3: TGTGCCAGCACCCCGCGGGCATCCACGAACAATGAGCAGTTCTTC. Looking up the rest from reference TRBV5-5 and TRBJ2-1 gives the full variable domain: DAGVTQSPTHLIKTRGQQVTLRCSPISGHKSVSWYQQVLGQGPQFIFQYYEKEERGRGNFPDRFSARQFPNYSSELNVNALLLGDSALYLCASTPRASTNNEQFFGPGTRLTVL.

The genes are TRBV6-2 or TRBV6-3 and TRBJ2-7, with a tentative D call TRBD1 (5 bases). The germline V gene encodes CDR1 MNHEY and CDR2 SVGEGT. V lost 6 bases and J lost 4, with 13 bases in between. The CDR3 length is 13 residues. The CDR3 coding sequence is TGTGCCAGCAGCTACGCACAGGTTTACGAGCAGTACTTC. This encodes CASSYAQVYEQYF.

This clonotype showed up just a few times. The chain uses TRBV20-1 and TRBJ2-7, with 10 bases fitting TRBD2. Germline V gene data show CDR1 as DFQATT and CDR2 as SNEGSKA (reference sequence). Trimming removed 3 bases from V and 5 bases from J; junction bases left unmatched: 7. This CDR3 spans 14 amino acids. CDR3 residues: CSARYLAGADEQYF. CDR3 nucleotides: TGCAGTGCTAGGTATCTAGCGGGGGCCGACGAGCAGTACTTC.

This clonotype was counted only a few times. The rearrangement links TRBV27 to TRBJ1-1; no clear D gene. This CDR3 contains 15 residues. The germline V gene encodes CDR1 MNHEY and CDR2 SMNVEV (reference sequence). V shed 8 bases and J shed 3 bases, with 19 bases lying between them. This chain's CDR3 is CASRGGAMMDTEAFF. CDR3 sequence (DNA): TGTGCCAGCCGGGGAGGAGCGATGATGGACACTGAAGCTTTCTTT.

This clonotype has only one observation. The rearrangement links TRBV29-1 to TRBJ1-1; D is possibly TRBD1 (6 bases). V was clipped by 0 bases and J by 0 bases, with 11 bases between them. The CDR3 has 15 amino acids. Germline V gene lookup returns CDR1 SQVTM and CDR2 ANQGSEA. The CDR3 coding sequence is TGCAGCGTTGAAGATGGGGGGGCTTTGAACACTGAAGCTTTCTTT. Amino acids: CSVEDGGALNTEAFF. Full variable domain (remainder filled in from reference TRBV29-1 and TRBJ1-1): SAVISQKPSRDICQRGTSLTIQCQVDSQVTMMFWYRQQPGQSLTLIATANQGSEATYESGFVIDKFPISRPNLTFSTLTVSNMSPEDSSIYLCSVEDGGALNTEAFFGQGTRLTVV.